This T cell receptor beta chain was sequenced for a study of T-cell memory formation after mild COVID-19. At the level of the study: Largely donor-specific TCR clusters were found.

This clonotype has only a few counts. The target antigen is unknown. TCRdb independently ran MiXCR on the 5' RACE reads; one entry per CDR3 protein. The data show about 340,000 distinct CDR3 sequences, with about an eighth seen just once and around a fifth held by the top ten. Findings of the study overall: CD8+ contracting clones occupied EMRA, while CD4+ ones occupied mainly CM and EM. Clones that contracted from day 15 to 85 were balanced CD4/CD8, while later expanders leaned CD4+.

The germline CDR1 and CDR2 sequences are SGHRS and YFSETQ. The J segment lost 3 bases and the V segment lost 0 bases, leaving 5 bases of the junction unmatched. This CDR3 is built from 16 residues. This clonotype originated in a man younger than 35 who had mild COVID-19 (a few samples of this study predate the infection). Cell type and time point are not known. The chain uses TRBV5-1 and TRBJ2-3; 9 bases match TRBD2. The specimen sequenced was PBMCs or a T cell subset sorted from them (not recorded which). For the CDR3, the DNA is TGCGCCAGCAGCTTGGCCTCAGCGGGGGGAACAGATACGCAGTATTTT. This gives the protein CASSLASAGGTDTQYF.